This T cell receptor beta chain came from a study of T cells after yellow fever vaccination. Looking at the study overall: Researchers used SMART-Seq v4 Ultra Low Input to prepare fractions that had low cell numbers.

This clonotype was picked up one time. The antigen is undetermined. General study results and limits: Primary-vaccination clones mostly resurfaced post-booster (about 95% CD4, roughly 90% CD8). High-abundance clonotypes from the bulk population could contaminate FACS-sorted repertoires.

By 5'RACE template switching, TCR cDNA was produced, with a universal primer site and UMIs added in the process. MiXCR was run by TCRdb on the 5' RACE reads, yielding one entry per CDR3 protein. The sample lists 400,000 or so distinct CDR3 sequences; approximately 10% were seen once. Trimming removed 1 base from V and 7 bases from J, with 11 bases in between. CDR1 is SEHNR and CDR2 is FQNEAQ in the germline V gene (reference sequence). The CDR3 consists of 15 residues. This receptor was obtained from a man aged 18 to 29 who received the YFV17D yellow fever vaccine. J is TRBJ1-6 and V is TRBV7-9, with unresolved D. The specimen was PBMCs, collected on the day of the first yellow fever vaccination. CDR3 protein: CASSLGGVRNSPLHF. As DNA, the CDR3 is TGTGCCAGCAGCTTAGGTGGGGTAAGGAATTCACCCCTCCACTTT.